Listed here are 26 T cell receptor beta chains from one sample, sequenced in a study of spatial heterogeneity in lung cancer. Each CDR3 protein is one row after TCRdb ran MiXCR on the 5' RACE reads. The sample contains around 40,000 distinct CDR3 sequences, around 5.5% of which appear only once. Sample time point: sample taken at primary tumor resection. From tumor, nontumor lung or frozen PBMC, whole RNA was taken unsorted for sequencing. The starting material was PBMCs, obtained at surgery. The receptors here all came from a male donor with early-stage non-small cell lung cancer.

A remark on this clonotype: A much larger clone is a single base away; this may be a read error. The rearrangement joins TRBV20-1 to TRBJ2-7, with 12 bases that match TRBD1. V trimming: 5 bases; J trimming: 9 bases; junction bases outside the gene matches: 11. There are 14 residues in the CDR3. The germline V gene encodes CDR1 DFQATT and CDR2 SNEGSKA (reference sequence). Here the CDR3 reads CSAQPGTGGHGQYF. Written as DNA, the CDR3 is TGCAGTGCTCAGCCCGGGACAGGGGGCCACGGGCAGTACTTC.

The chain employs TRBV25-1 and TRBJ2-3; tentative D call: TRBD2 (5 bases). The V end lost 7 bases, the J end lost 5 bases, and 16 bases lay between the germline ends. The CDR3 length is 14 residues. The germline V gene has CDR1 MGHDK and CDR2 SYGVNS. Here the CDR3 reads CASTDAGTVDTQYF. The CDR3 DNA follows: TGTGCCAGCACCGACGCGGGTACGGTAGATACGCAGTATTTT.

In its sample, this clonotype was seen many times. The genes are TRBV11-1 and TRBJ1-6; a weak D match, TRBD1 (5 bases). The CDR3 is 15 amino acids. Germline lookup yields CDR1 SGHAT and CDR2 FQDESV (reference sequence). The V gene lost 5 bases and the J gene lost 7 bases, with 15 bases spanning the gap. Here the CDR3 reads CASSSRGVINSPLHF. As DNA, the CDR3 is TGTGCCAGCAGCAGCCGGGGGGTCATAAATTCACCCCTCCACTTT. Based on the CDR3 plus reference TRBV11-1 and TRBJ1-6, the full variable domain is EAEVAQSPRYKITEKSQAVAFWCDPISGHATLYWYRQILGQGPELLVQFQDESVVDDSQLPKDRFSAERLKGVDSTLKIQPAELGDSAMYLCASSSRGVINSPLHFGNGTRLTVT.

This clonotype was recorded at least ten times. V usage is TRBV18 and J usage is TRBJ2-7; possible D gene TRBD2, 6 bases. The CDR3 runs to 14 residues. The V gene lost 3 bases and the J gene lost 0 bases, with 9 bases spanning the gap. The germline gives CDR1 KGHSH, CDR2 LQKENI. CDR3 coding DNA: TGTGCCAGCTCACCCGGGACTTCCTCCTACGAGCAGTACTTC. Translation gives CASSPGTSSYEQYF.

This clonotype was counted only a few times. The rearrangement links TRBV20-1 to TRBJ1-6; TRBD1 matches 7 bases. V shed 4 bases and J 7 bases; nucleotides not matched to a gene: 7. CDR1 and CDR2 from the germline V gene are DFQATT and SNEGSKA (reference sequence). The CDR3 has 14 residues. CDR3 in DNA: TGCAGTGCTACTCAGGGGGAGTTGAATTCACCCCTCCACTTT. Residues: CSATQGELNSPLHF.

The chain recombines TRBV20-1 with TRBJ2-3, with 7 bases that match TRBD2. CDR1 DFQATT and CDR2 SNEGSKA come from the germline V gene (reference sequence). J lost 2 bases, V lost 3 bases, and 8 bases had no gene match. The CDR3 is made up of 15 amino acids. CDR3 protein: CSASKRAGNTDTQYF. As DNA, the CDR3 is TGCAGTGCTAGCAAACGAGCGGGGAACACAGATACGCAGTATTTT.

Only a few counts were recorded for this clonotype. The gene calls are TRBV7-2 and TRBJ2-3; 13 bases match TRBD2. Per the germline V gene, CDR1 is SGHTA and CDR2 is FQGNSA. This CDR3 is built from 16 residues. The V segment lost 1 base and the J segment 4 bases; nucleotides outside the gene matches: 2. In DNA form, the CDR3 reads TGTGCCAGCAGCTTAGTGGGACTAGCGGGGTCAGATACGCAGTATTTT. It yields the protein CASSLVGLAGSDTQYF.

This clonotype was detected many times. The chain has TRBV28 and TRBJ1-2; TRBD1 agrees at 9 bases. The CDR3 contains 13 residues. Germline-derived CDR1 and CDR2 are MDHEN and SYDVKM. J was trimmed by 4 bases and V by 6 bases; bases with no gene match: 3. CDR3 sequence reads: CASRKQGAYGYTF. The CDR3 nucleotides read TGTGCCAGCAGAAAACAGGGGGCCTATGGCTACACCTTC.

This clonotype was counted a few times. The V gene is TRBV6-6, the J gene TRBJ2-5, with 8 bases matching TRBD2. The ends lost 6 bases at V and 1 base at J; junction bases unmatched: 19. CDR1 is MNHNY and CDR2 is SVGAGI in the germline V gene (reference sequence). The CDR3 has 19 amino acids. CDR3 sequence: CASRVTSGPGPQRQETQYF. Here the CDR3 DNA reads TGTGCCAGCAGGGTTACTAGCGGCCCCGGACCTCAACGCCAAGAGACCCAGTACTTC.

Ten or more counts support this clonotype. The chain uses TRBV12-3 or TRBV12-4 and TRBJ1-5; 8 nucleotides match TRBD1. After removal of 6 bases from V and 4 bases from J, the junction contained 8 bases not matched to a gene. CDR3 size: 15 residues. This CDR3 reads CASRGGTGRNQPQHF. The CDR3 bases are TGTGCCAGCAGGGGGGGGACAGGTAGAAATCAGCCCCAGCATTTT.

Ten or more counts support this clonotype. This chain connects TRBV3-1 to TRBJ2-1; perhaps TRBD1 as D (5 bases). CDR1 is LGHDT and CDR2 is YNNKEL in the germline V gene (reference sequence). The CDR3 extends over 13 amino acids. Trimming pared 5 bases from V and 11 bases from J, leaving 16 bases between. The CDR3 sequence: CASSEPLGRKQFF. In nucleotides, the CDR3 is TGTGCCAGCAGCGAGCCCCTGGGGCGAAAGCAGTTCTTC.

At least ten counts were recorded for this clonotype. V gene TRBV4-2 combines with J gene TRBJ1-3, with D perhaps TRBD1 (5 bases). The CDR3 sequence is 15 residues long. CDR1 and CDR2 from the germline V gene are LGHNA and YNFKEQ. Trimming pared 4 bases from V and 2 bases from J, leaving 12 bases between. The CDR3 sequence: CASSRPGTAGNTIYF. The CDR3 nucleotides read TGTGCCAGCAGCCGTCCCGGGACGGCTGGAAACACCATATATTTT.

V is TRBV12-3 or TRBV12-4 and J is TRBJ1-3; a weak D match, TRBD1 (5 bases). Trimming left V 6 bases short and J 0 bases short, with 12 bases between. The CDR3 length is 15 residues. This CDR3 reads CASSLGRISGNTIYF. CDR3 nucleotide sequence: TGTGCCAGCAGCTTGGGGCGGATCTCTGGAAACACCATATATTTT.

This chain connects TRBV29-1 to TRBJ2-1; the D is unclear. CDR1 and CDR2 from the germline V gene are SQVTM and ANQGSEA. CDR3 length equals 11 residues. Deletions cut 6 bases from V and 10 bases from J, with 13 bases between. DNA for the CDR3: TGCAGCGTACTACTTTTAGGGGAGCAGTTCTTC. Translated: CSVLLLGEQFF.

Concerning this clonotype itself: It may be a read error: a sequence one base away is much more abundant. The chain combines TRBV9 with TRBJ2-3; no definite D call. The CDR3 is made up of 15 amino acids. CDR1 SGDLS and CDR2 YYNGEE come from the germline V gene. Here the CDR3 reads CVSSVYSKVTDTQYF. The CDR3 DNA reads TGTGTCAGCAGCGTATACAGTAAAGTCACAGATACGCAGTATTTT.

CDR3 in DNA: TGTGCCAGCAGTTTTACAGGTCGGAACACTGAAGCTTTCTTT. Residues: CASSFTGRNTEAFF. The chain is built from TRBV28 and TRBJ1-1; D might be TRBD1 (5 bases). Germline values: CDR1 MDHEN, CDR2 SYDVKM. The CDR3 is 14 residues long. Trimming took 3 bases from V and 1 from J, leaving 9 bases between them.

This clonotype was observed at least ten times. The genes are TRBV3-1 and TRBJ1-5; the D is unclear. Germline V gives CDR1 LGHDT, CDR2 YNNKEL (reference sequence). The ends were cut back, 5 bases at V and 6 bases at J, with 11 bases in the middle. This CDR3 is 13 amino acids long. Written as DNA, the CDR3 is TGTGCCAGCAGCTACGCTGGAGGTCAGCCCCAGCATTTT. Its protein is CASSYAGGQPQHF.

This clonotype was seen repeatedly, ten times or more. The chain couples TRBV20-1 to TRBJ1-1; unclear D gene. Trimming stripped 0 bases from V and 0 bases from J, with 11 bases between. The CDR3 runs to 15 residues. Germline V gene sequence: CDR1 DFQATT, CDR2 SNEGSKA (reference sequence). CDR3 sequence: CSARDAGAVNTEAFF. The CDR3 nucleotides read TGCAGTGCTAGAGATGCAGGTGCCGTGAACACTGAAGCTTTCTTT.

This clonotype has at least ten counts. The chain employs TRBV7-2 and TRBJ2-1; 7 bases agree with TRBD2. The trim removed 1 base at V and 6 bases at J, leaving 3 bases unmatched. The germline gives CDR1 SGHTA, CDR2 FQGNSA. This CDR3 region has 14 residues. The CDR3 DNA sequence: TGTGCCAGCAGCTTAGGGACTAGGGGCAATGAGCAGTTCTTC. Encoded protein: CASSLGTRGNEQFF. The full variable domain, with the rest looked up from reference TRBV7-2 and TRBJ2-1, is GAGVSQSPSNKVTEKGKDVELRCDPISGHTALYWYRQSLGQGLEFLIYFQGNSAPDKSGLPSDRFSAERTGGSVSTLTIQRTQQEDSAVYLCASSLGTRGNEQFFGPGTRLTVL.

V and J are TRBV11-2 and TRBJ2-7, with 7 bases lining up with TRBD2. Germline CDR1 is SGHAT and CDR2 is FQNNGV. V dropped 8 bases and J dropped 2; count of bases not matched to a gene: 12. The CDR3 is 15 amino acids. CDR3 sequence (DNA): TGTGCCAGCGCTTTAAGGGGAGGGTCGGCCTACGAGCAGTACTTC. Translating gives CASALRGGSAYEQYF.

This clonotype is medium-sized within its sample. The chain combines TRBV29-1 with TRBJ2-1; TRBD1 matches 7 bases. Unmatched junction bases numbered 4, after V lost 8 bases and J lost 3 bases. Germline CDR1 is SQVTM and CDR2 is ANQGSEA. This CDR3 contains 12 residues. CDR3 loop: CSLRQGYNEQFF. For the CDR3, the DNA is TGCAGCCTAAGACAGGGCTACAATGAGCAGTTCTTC.

This clonotype was counted many times. The V call is TRBV6-6, the J call TRBJ1-2; D call uncertain. The germline V and J ends were trimmed by 10 bases and 3 bases, with 6 bases remaining between them. Per the germline V gene, CDR1 is MNHNY and CDR2 is SVGAGI (reference sequence). The length of the CDR3 is 10 residues. CDR3 nucleotide sequence: TGTGCCACCCTAGACTATGGCTACACCTTC. It yields the protein CATLDYGYTF.

This clonotype was seen many times. The chain couples TRBV28 to TRBJ1-5; TRBD1 aligns across 8 bases. The CDR3 has 15 residues. Per the germline V gene, CDR1 is MDHEN and CDR2 is SYDVKM. The ends lost 2 bases at V and 4 bases at J; junction bases unmatched: 4. The CDR3 here is CASSLMDRANQPQHF. CDR3 nucleotides: TGTGCCAGCAGTTTAATGGACAGGGCGAATCAGCCCCAGCATTTT. The whole variable domain, filled in from reference TRBV28 and TRBJ1-5, reads DVKVTQSSRYLVKRTGEKVFLECVQDMDHENMFWYRQDPGLGLRLIYFSYDVKMKEKGDIPEGYSVSREKKERFSLILESASTNQTSMYLCASSLMDRANQPQHFGDGTRLSIL.

This clonotype was picked up many times. V gene TRBV18 combines with J gene TRBJ2-2, with D possibly being TRBD2 (5 bases). Trimming shortened V by 1 base and J by 11 bases, and 14 bases separated the two germline ends. This CDR3 region has 14 residues. CDR1 and CDR2 (germline): KGHSH, LQKENI. CDR3 in DNA: TGTGCCAGCTCACCACGGGCTGTCGAGGGAGAGCTGTTTTTT. It translates to CASSPRAVEGELFF.

This clonotype was recorded a few times. The chain couples TRBV30 to TRBJ2-3; TRBD2 is a possible D gene (5 bases). CDR1 and CDR2 from the germline V gene are GTSNPN and SVGIG (reference sequence). CDR3 length: 12 amino acids. Trimming pared 3 bases from V and 7 bases from J, leaving 11 bases between. CDR3 loop: CAWSGGRHTQYF. CDR3 DNA sequence: TGTGCCTGGAGCGGCGGGCGACATACGCAGTATTTT.

This clonotype has at least ten counts. The V call is TRBV12-3 or TRBV12-4, the J call TRBJ1-2; D gene unclear. The ends were cut back, 1 base at V and 8 bases at J, with 17 bases in the middle. The CDR3 contains 15 residues. CDR3 loop: CASSLVGLAPGGYTF. As DNA, the CDR3 is TGTGCCAGCAGTTTAGTCGGCTTAGCACCTGGCGGCTACACCTTC.